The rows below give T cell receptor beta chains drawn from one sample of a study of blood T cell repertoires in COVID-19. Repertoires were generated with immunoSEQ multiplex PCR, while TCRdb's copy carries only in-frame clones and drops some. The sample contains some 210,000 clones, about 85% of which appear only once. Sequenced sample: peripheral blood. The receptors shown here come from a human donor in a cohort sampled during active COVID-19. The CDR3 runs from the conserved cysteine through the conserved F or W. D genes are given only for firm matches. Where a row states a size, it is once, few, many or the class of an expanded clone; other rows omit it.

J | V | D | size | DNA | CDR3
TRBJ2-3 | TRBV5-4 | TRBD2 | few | TGTGCCAGCAGTTCGGGACTAGCGGGAGATACGCAGTATTTT | CASSSGLAGDTQYF
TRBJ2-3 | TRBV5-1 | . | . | TGCGCCAGCAGCTCGCGCGTAGCGGAGAGCACAGATACGCAGTATTTT | CASSSRVAESTDTQYF
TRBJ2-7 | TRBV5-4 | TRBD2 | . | TGTGCCAGCAGCTTGGAGCTAGCGGGAGGGTTGACTTACGAGCAGTACTTC | CASSLELAGGLTYEQYF
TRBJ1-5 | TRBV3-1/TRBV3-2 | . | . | TGTGCCAGCAGCCCCCCCCCATATCGGGGTCAGCCCCAGCATTTT | CASSPPPYRGQPQHF
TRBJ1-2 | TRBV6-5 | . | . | TGTGCCAGCAGTTCCGACAGTCCGCGTAGCTACACCTTC | CASSSDSPRSYTF
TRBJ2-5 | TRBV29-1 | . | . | TGCAGCGTTGAAAGGGGGTTGGAGACCCAGTACTTC | CSVERGLETQYF
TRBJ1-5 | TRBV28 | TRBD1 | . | TGTGCCAGCAGTTTATTGGGGACAGGGGGGCCTTTGGGCAATCAGCCCCAGCATTTT | CASSLLGTGGPLGNQPQHF
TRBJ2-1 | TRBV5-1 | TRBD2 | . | TGCGCCAGCAGTCGTGGGACTAGCGGGAGAAGGGGTGAGCAGTTCTTC | CASSRGTSGRRGEQFF
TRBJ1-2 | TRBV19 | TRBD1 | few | TGTGCCAGTAGTATATGGGACAGGGCTGAGGGCTACACCTTC | CASSIWDRAEGYTF
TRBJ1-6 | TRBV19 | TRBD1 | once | TGTGCCAGTAGCGGGGACAGGGGGCAGGGTTCACCCCTCCACTTT | CASSGDRGQGSPLHF
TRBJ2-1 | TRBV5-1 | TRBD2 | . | TGCGCCAGCAGCCGCACTAGCGGGAGGGGTAATGAGCAGTTCTTC | CASSRTSGRGNEQFF
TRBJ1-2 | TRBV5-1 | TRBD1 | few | TGCGCCAGCAGCTGGGGACAGACCATTAACTATGGCTACACCTTC | CASSWGQTINYGYTF
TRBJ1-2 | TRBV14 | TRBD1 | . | TGTGCCAGCAGCCAGGCAGTTGGGGACAGATTCAACTATGGCTACACCTTC | CASSQAVGDRFNYGYTF
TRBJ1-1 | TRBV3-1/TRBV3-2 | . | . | TGTGCCAGCAGCCAAGAGAGGGGGGGCACTGAAGCTTTCTTT | CASSQERGGTEAFF
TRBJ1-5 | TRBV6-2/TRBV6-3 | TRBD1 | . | TGTGCCAGCAGCCAGACAGGGACGAGGAGCAATCAGCCCCAGCATTTT | CASSQTGTRSNQPQHF
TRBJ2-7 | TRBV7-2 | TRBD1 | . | TGTGCCAGCAGCTTGGAGACAGGGTCCTACGAGCAGTACTTC | CASSLETGSYEQYF
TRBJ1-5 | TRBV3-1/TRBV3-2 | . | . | TGTGCCAGCAGCTCGCGGAGTGGGTTTTACCCCCAGCATTTT | CASSSRSGFYPQHF
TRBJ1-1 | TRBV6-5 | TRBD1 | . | TGTGCCAGCAGTTACAAAACAGGGGGCACTGAAGCTTTCTTT | CASSYKTGGTEAFF
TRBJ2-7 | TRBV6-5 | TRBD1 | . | TGTGCCAGCAGCTATGCAGGGGGCCCGGACGAGCAGTACTTC | CASSYAGGPDEQYF
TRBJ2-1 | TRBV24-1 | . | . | TGTGCCACCAGTGATTTGGGCAGGTTAGTGAATGAGCAGTTCTTC | CATSDLGRLVNEQFF
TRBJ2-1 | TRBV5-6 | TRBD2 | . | TGTGCCAGCAGCCGGAGACTAGCGGGAGACTACAATGAGCAGTTCTTC | CASSRRLAGDYNEQFF
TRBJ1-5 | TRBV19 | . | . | TGTGCCAGTAGTGCACAGACCAATCAGCCCCAGCATTTT | CASSAQTNQPQHF
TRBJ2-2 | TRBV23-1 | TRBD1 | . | TGCGCCAGCTTGGACAGGGACCCGCTAAACACCGGGGAGCTGTTTTTT | CASLDRDPLNTGELFF
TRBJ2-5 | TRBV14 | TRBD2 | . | TGTGCCAGCAGCTCCTTAGCGGGGGGAGAGACCCAGTACTTC | CASSSLAGGETQYF
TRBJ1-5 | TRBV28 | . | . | TGTGCCACTATTAGGGGTGGTAAACAGCCCCAGCATTTT | CATIRGGKQPQHF
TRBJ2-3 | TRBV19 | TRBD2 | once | TGTGCCAGTAGCCCTTCTGGACTAGCGTGGAGGGGCACAGATACGCAGTATTTT | CASSPSGLAWRGTDTQYF
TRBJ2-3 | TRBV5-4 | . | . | TGTGCCAGCAGCTTGGAAGGGACTGAAACAGATACGCAGTATTTT | CASSLEGTETDTQYF
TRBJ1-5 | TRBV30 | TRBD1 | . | TGTGCCTGGACGCCGGGACAGGGGAATCAGCCCCAGCATTTT | CAWTPGQGNQPQHF
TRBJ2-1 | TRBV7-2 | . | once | TGTGCCAGCAGCTCCATGCGGGATGAGCAGTTCTTC | CASSSMRDEQFF
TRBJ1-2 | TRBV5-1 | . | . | TGCGCCAGCACCCAAGGCGGGGGGCCCTATGGCTACACCTTC | CASTQGGGPYGYTF
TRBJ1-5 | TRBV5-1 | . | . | TGCGCCAGCAGCTTGACGGGGAATCAGCCCCAGCATTTT | CASSLTGNQPQHF
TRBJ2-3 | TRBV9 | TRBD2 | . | TGTGCCAGCAGCGTAGGTAGCGGGAGTATTACAGATACGCAGTATTTT | CASSVGSGSITDTQYF
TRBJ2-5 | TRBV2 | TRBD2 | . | TGTGCCAGCAGTGAATTGTTAGCGGGACAAGAGACCCAGTACTTC | CASSELLAGQETQYF
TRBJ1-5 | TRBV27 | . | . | TGTGCCAGCAGCCCCTCTTTAAGATCTTATAGGGAGAGCAATCAGCCCCAGCATTTT | CASSPSLRSYRESNQPQHF
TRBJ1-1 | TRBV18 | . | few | TGTGCCAGCTCACTTAGACAGGCCTCGCTGAACACTGAAGCTTTCTTT | CASSLRQASLNTEAFF
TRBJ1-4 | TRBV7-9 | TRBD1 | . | TGTGCCAGCAGGCCCACAGGGGGGCGCGAAAAACTGTTTTTT | CASRPTGGREKLFF
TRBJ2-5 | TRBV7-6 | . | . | TGTGCCAGCAGCTTAGAGGTTCAGGAGGGGTGGACCCAGTACTTC | CASSLEVQEGWTQYF
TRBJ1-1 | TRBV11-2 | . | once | TGTGCCAGCAGCTTAGATCTACAGGTACCAAACACTGAAGCTTTCTTT | CASSLDLQVPNTEAFF
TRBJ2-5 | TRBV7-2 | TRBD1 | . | TGTGCCAGCAGCAAACAGGGGCTGGGGACCCAGTACTTC | CASSKQGLGTQYF
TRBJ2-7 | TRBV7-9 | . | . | TGTGCCAGCAGGACCGGGACCTACGAGCAGTACTTC | CASRTGTYEQYF
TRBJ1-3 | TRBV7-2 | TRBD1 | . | TGTGCCAGCAGCAATGACAGGGACCCTTTCGGAAACACCATATATTTT | CASSNDRDPFGNTIYF
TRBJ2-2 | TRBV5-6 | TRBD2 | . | TGTGCCAGCAGCTTTCAGAGCGGGGGGAAAACCGGGGAGCTGTTTTTT | CASSFQSGGKTGELFF
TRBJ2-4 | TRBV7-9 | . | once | TGTGCCAGCAGCTTAGGGGGCAGCAGAGCCAAAAACATTCAGTACTTC | CASSLGGSRAKNIQYF
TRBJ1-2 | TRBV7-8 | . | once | TGTGCCAGCAGCTTAGTCGGGGGGTCCTATGGCTACACCTTC | CASSLVGGSYGYTF
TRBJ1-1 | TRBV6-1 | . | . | TGTGCCAGCAGTGACCAGGGGATGAACACTGAAGCTTTCTTT | CASSDQGMNTEAFF
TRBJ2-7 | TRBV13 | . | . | TGTGCCAGCAGCTTAGGGTCGGGGGGCATCTACGAGCAGTACTTC | CASSLGSGGIYEQYF
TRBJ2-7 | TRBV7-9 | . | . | TGTGCCAGCAGCTTCCGTGACAAGCCCTACGAGCAGTACTTC | CASSFRDKPYEQYF
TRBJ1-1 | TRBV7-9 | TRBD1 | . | TGTGCCAGCAGCTTACGGACAGGGCCAACTGAAGCTTTCTTT | CASSLRTGPTEAFF
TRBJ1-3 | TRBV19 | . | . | TGTGCCAGTAGTATACGAGAGTCCGGAAACACCATATATTTT | CASSIRESGNTIYF
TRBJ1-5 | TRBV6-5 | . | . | TGTGCCAGCACTACGTCCCTGGGCCAGCCCCAGCATTTT | CASTTSLGQPQHF
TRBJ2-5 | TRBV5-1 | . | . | TGCGCCAGCAGCTTGGGGTCAGGGCGGACTAAAGAGACCCAGTACTTC | CASSLGSGRTKETQYF
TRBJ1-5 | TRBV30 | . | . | TGTGCCTGGAGTGAACGGACTCTTGGAAATCAGCCCCAGCATTTT | CAWSERTLGNQPQHF
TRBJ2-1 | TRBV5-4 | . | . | TGTGCCAGCACCCCGACAGGGTCAAGCGGGAGAAGGGGCGGTGAGCAGTTCTTC | CASTPTGSSGRRGGEQFF
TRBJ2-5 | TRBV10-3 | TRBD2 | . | TGTGCCATCAGTGAGTCGTGGCTAGCGGGCTCGACTTTGGAGACCCAGTACTTC | CAISESWLAGSTLETQYF